This is a list of T cell receptor beta chains from one sample in a study of T cell changes during pregnancy in multiple sclerosis. TCRdb's table, derived via immunoSEQ multiplex PCR, lists solely in-frame clones and lacks some. The sample lists fewer than 140,000 clones, approximately 90% occurring once. The sequenced sample was peripheral blood, obtained after pregnancy. Receptors were obtained from a female donor with multiple sclerosis, enrolled in a pregnancy study. Each CDR3 is given with its conserved first and last residue. A D gene is named only where the DNA matches it firmly. The listing skips clone size in some rows; elsewhere it reads once, few, many or a size class.

v_gene	j_gene	abundance	d_gene	CDR3nt	CDR3aa
TRBV7-2	TRBJ2-5	NA	TRBD1	TGTGCCAGCAGCCGGGTGGGGACAGTTCAAGAGACCCAGTACTTC	CASSRVGTVQETQYF
TRBV2	TRBJ2-2	NA	TRBD1	TGTGCCAGCAGTTTCCGGGACAGGGGTACCGGGGAGCTGTTTTTT	CASSFRDRGTGELFF
TRBV6-6	TRBJ2-5	NA	NA	TGTGCCAGCAGTAACAGGAACGAGTGGACCCAGTACTTC	CASSNRNEWTQYF
TRBV27	TRBJ2-2	NA	TRBD2	TGTGCCAGCAGTTCAAAGTATGGACTAGCGGGCCCCCTGAACACCGGGGAGCTGTTTTTT	CASSSKYGLAGPLNTGELFF
TRBV6-5	TRBJ2-7	NA	NA	TGTGCCAGCAGGCGGGGATACGAGCAGTACTTC	CASRRGYEQYF
TRBV27	TRBJ2-3	once	NA	TGTGCCAGCAGTTTACTGGCTAGACGCACAGATACGCAGTATTTT	CASSLLARRTDTQYF
TRBV2	TRBJ2-7	NA	TRBD2	TGTGCCAGCAGCCGCGGACTAGCGGGGATCTACGAGCAGTACTTC	CASSRGLAGIYEQYF
TRBV5-1	TRBJ2-2	NA	TRBD2	TGCGCCAGCAGCTCCCGACTAGCAGAGAACACCGGGGAGCTGTTTTTT	CASSSRLAENTGELFF
TRBV18	TRBJ2-7	NA	TRBD1	TGTGCCAGCTCTATACAACAGGGGTACGAGCAGTACTTC	CASSIQQGYEQYF
TRBV9	TRBJ2-2	NA	TRBD2	TGTGCCAGCAGCGTAGATATTAGCGGGAGGGCAGGGGAGCTGTTTTTT	CASSVDISGRAGELFF
TRBV9	TRBJ2-2	NA	NA	TGTGCCAGCAACCTAAACGGAGGCGATGCGAACACCGGGGAGCTGTTTTTT	CASNLNGGDANTGELFF
TRBV5-1	TRBJ1-6	NA	TRBD1	TGCGCCAGCAGCCCGGGGGGACAGGATAATTCACCCCTCCACTTT	CASSPGGQDNSPLHF
TRBV19	TRBJ1-5	once	NA	TGTGCCAGTAGTCCTGCTCCGCAACTGACAGCGCTCTATAGCAATCAGCCCCAGCATTTT	CASSPAPQLTALYSNQPQHF
TRBV4-1	TRBJ1-4	NA	NA	TGCGCCAGCAGCCAAGCGTCGGGAGGGTTTGAAAAACTGTTTTTT	CASSQASGGFEKLFF
TRBV4-1	TRBJ2-7	NA	NA	TGCGCCAGCAGCCAAGCGTCAGGGGCGGCCTACGAGCAGTACTTC	CASSQASGAAYEQYF
TRBV7-9	TRBJ1-1	few	TRBD1	TGTGCCAGCAGCTTAGGAGGACAGGACACTGAAGCTTTCTTT	CASSLGGQDTEAFF
TRBV5-1	TRBJ1-2	NA	NA	TGCGCCAGCAGCTTTGGCAGGGCAGGCTACACCTTC	CASSFGRAGYTF
TRBV9	TRBJ2-3	NA	NA	TGTGCCAGCAGCGTATCCCCCAGGGATACGCAGTATTTT	CASSVSPRDTQYF
TRBV7-2	TRBJ1-3	NA	NA	TGTGCCAGCAGCTTAGGGCAGGGGCTCTCTGGAAACACCATATATTTT	CASSLGQGLSGNTIYF
TRBV30	TRBJ2-4	NA	TRBD2	TGTGCCTGGAGTGTACGGACTAGCGGGAGGGCCAAAAACATTCAGTACTTC	CAWSVRTSGRAKNIQYF